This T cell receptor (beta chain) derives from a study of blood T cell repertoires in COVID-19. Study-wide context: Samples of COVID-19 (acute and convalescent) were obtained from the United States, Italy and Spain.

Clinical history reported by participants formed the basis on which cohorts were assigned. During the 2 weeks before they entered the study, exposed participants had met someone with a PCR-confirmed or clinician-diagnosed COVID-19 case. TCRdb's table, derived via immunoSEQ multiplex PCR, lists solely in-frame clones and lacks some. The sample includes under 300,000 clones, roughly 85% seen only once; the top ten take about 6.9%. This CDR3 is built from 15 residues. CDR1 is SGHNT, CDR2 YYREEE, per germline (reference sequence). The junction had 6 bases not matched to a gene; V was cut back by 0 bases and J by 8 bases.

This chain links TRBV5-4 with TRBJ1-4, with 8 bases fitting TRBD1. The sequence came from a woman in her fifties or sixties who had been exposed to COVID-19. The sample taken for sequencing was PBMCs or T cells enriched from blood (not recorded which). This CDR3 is CASSLEAGGQEKLFF. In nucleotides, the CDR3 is TGTGCCAGCAGCTTGGAGGCAGGGGGCCAGGAAAAACTGTTTTTT.